This entry lists 27 T cell receptor beta chains sequenced from one sample in a study of T cell responses to AZD1222 COVID-19 vaccine. Clones were read by immunoSEQ multiplex PCR, and TCRdb kept only the in-frame ones, dropping some. The sample consists of about 150,000 clones, 88% of them appearing once. This specimen consisted of peripheral blood, obtained on day 0 of AZD1222 vaccination. These receptors were taken from an adult in good health.

J is TRBJ1-2 and V is TRBV29-1; possibly TRBD1 for D (5 bases). This CDR3 region has 12 residues. Germline assignment: CDR1 SQVTM and CDR2 ANQGSEA. V was cut by 3 bases and J by 7 bases, with 12 bases left in between. This chain's CDR3 is CSVDEGIGGYTF. The CDR3 bases are TGCAGCGTTGACGAGGGGATAGGTGGCTACACCTTC.

The chain employs TRBV7-3 and TRBJ1-1; D gene uncertain. This CDR3 contains 15 residues. Germline lookup yields CDR1 SGHTA and CDR2 FQGTGA. V lost 4 bases, J lost 4 bases, and 16 bases lay in between. DNA for the CDR3: TGTGCCAGCAGCTCGTCTGGAGGTCAGAGCACTGAAGCTTTCTTT. This sequence encodes CASSSSGGQSTEAFF.

The chain employs TRBV12-3 or TRBV12-4 and TRBJ2-1, with D unresolved. Trimming shortened V by 1 base and J by 2 bases, and 3 bases separated the two germline ends. The CDR3 is 13 amino acids. CDR3 bases: TGTGCCAGCAGTTTAGGTCCCTACAATGAGCAGTTCTTC. It translates to CASSLGPYNEQFF.

This clone was counted once. The chain carries TRBV7-9 and TRBJ2-7; 7 bases align to TRBD2. Germline values: CDR1 SEHNR, CDR2 FQNEAQ (reference sequence). After removal of 1 base from V and 0 bases from J, the junction contained 6 bases not matched to a gene. There are 16 residues in the CDR3. The CDR3: CASSLVGGVASYEQYF. As DNA, the CDR3 is TGTGCCAGCAGCTTAGTTGGGGGGGTCGCCTCCTACGAGCAGTACTTC.

The rearrangement joins TRBV6-5 to TRBJ1-1; D is unclear. The CDR3 has 14 amino acids. The ends were cut back, 7 bases at V and 1 base at J, with 13 bases in the middle. CDR1 MNHEY and CDR2 SVGAGI come from the germline V gene. The CDR3 sequence: CASISRTENTEAFF. CDR3 DNA: TGTGCCAGCATAAGTAGAACAGAGAACACTGAAGCTTTCTTT.

The rearrangement joins TRBV15 to TRBJ2-2, with unresolved D. Deletions cut 0 bases from V and 4 bases from J, with 9 bases between. The CDR3 sequence is 15 residues long. In germline, CDR1 is LNHNV, CDR2 YYDKDF (reference sequence). CDR3 in amino acids: CATSREETTTGELFF. CDR3 DNA: TGTGCCACCAGCAGAGAGGAGACAACCACCGGGGAGCTGTTTTTT.

The chain uses TRBV20-1 and TRBJ2-7; D may match TRBD1 or TRBD2 (5 bases each). The CDR3 loop spans 13 amino acids. V gave up 6 bases and J gave up 6 bases, with 18 bases separating them. Germline assignment: CDR1 DFQATT and CDR2 SNEGSKA (reference sequence). CDR3: CSASPGTTSEQYF. Here the CDR3 DNA reads TGCAGTGCGAGTCCCGGGACGACCTCCGAGCAGTACTTC.

This rearrangement joins TRBV14 to TRBJ1-2, with 8 bases matching TRBD1. The J segment lost 5 bases and the V segment lost 5 bases, leaving 10 bases of the junction unmatched. The CDR3 length is 15 residues. The germline V gene has CDR1 SGHDN and CDR2 FVKESK. The CDR3 DNA follows: TGTGCCAGCAGCAAATCCCAGGGGGCTTATTATGGCTACACCTTC. Translation gives CASSKSQGAYYGYTF.

V usage is TRBV19 and J usage is TRBJ1-1; possible D gene TRBD1, 5 bases. The germline gives CDR1 LNHDA, CDR2 SQIVND (reference sequence). Trimming removed 1 base at V and 6 bases at J, with 12 bases between. The CDR3 totals 14 residues. Here the CDR3 reads CASSIVGGASEAFF. The DNA of the CDR3 is TGTGCCAGTAGTATAGTAGGAGGGGCTTCTGAAGCTTTCTTT.

The chain couples TRBV6-1 to TRBJ2-5, with 7 nucleotides matching TRBD1. The germline V gene has CDR1 MNHNS and CDR2 SASEGT. The J segment lost 4 bases and the V segment lost 3 bases, leaving 8 bases of the junction unmatched. The CDR3 is 15 residues long. The CDR3 sequence is CASSERQGSRETQYF. The CDR3 nucleotides read TGTGCCAGCAGTGAGAGACAGGGTAGTAGAGAGACCCAGTACTTC.

CDR3 in amino acids: CAVRVSDTQYF. In DNA, the CDR3 is TGTGCCGTCAGAGTTTCGGATACGCAGTATTTT. The chain uses TRBV7-2 and TRBJ2-3; D not resolved. V was trimmed by 11 bases and J by 6 bases, leaving 12 bases between them. There are 11 residues in the CDR3. Germline CDR1 is SGHTA and CDR2 is FQGNSA.

The chain uses TRBV4-3 and TRBJ2-4; 7 nucleotides agree with TRBD2. The CDR3 extends over 15 amino acids. Germline CDR1 LGHNA, CDR2 YSLEER. V shed 1 base and J 4 bases; nucleotides not matched to a gene: 4. The CDR3 nucleotides read TGCGCCAGCAGCCAAGGACTGGGGGGGAAAAACATTCAGTACTTC. It is translated as CASSQGLGGKNIQYF.

This chain links TRBV23-1 with TRBJ2-5, with unresolved D. TRBV23-1 is an open reading frame, and its role is uncertain. The ends were cut back, 2 bases at V and 3 bases at J, with 10 bases in the middle. CDR3 size: 14 residues. CDR3 loop: CASSQRFKEETQYF. The DNA of the CDR3 is TGCGCCAGCAGTCAACGGTTCAAAGAAGAGACCCAGTACTTC.

The chain couples TRBV7-8 to TRBJ1-5; no reliable D call. V lost 7 bases, J lost 4 bases, and 17 bases lay in between. Looked up from germline, CDR1 is SGHVS and CDR2 is FQNEAQ. The length of the CDR3 is 15 residues. Here the CDR3 reads CASTSHSRANQPQHF. The CDR3 nucleotides read TGTGCCAGCACCTCGCACAGCCGGGCTAATCAGCCCCAGCATTTT.

The chain is built from TRBV12-3 or TRBV12-4 and TRBJ2-3; D call uncertain. The CDR3 is 13 amino acids. Trimming took off 6 bases at V and 2 bases at J, with 9 bases between the two ends. The CDR3 sequence is CASRIRTTDTQYF. CDR3 nucleotide sequence: TGTGCCAGCAGGATCAGGACCACAGATACGCAGTATTTT.

The V call is TRBV6-2 or TRBV6-3, the J call TRBJ2-3; possible D gene TRBD2, 5 bases. Germline loops: CDR1 MNHEY, CDR2 SVGEGT. CDR3 length: 14 amino acids. V gave up 4 bases and J gave up 7 bases, with 15 bases separating them. The CDR3 sequence is CASSWRRGANTQYF. The CDR3 nucleotides read TGTGCCAGCAGTTGGCGACGGGGAGCTAATACGCAGTATTTT.

The J gene is TRBJ1-1, the V gene TRBV5-1, with 8 positions matching TRBD1. Per the germline V gene, CDR1 is SGHRS and CDR2 is YFSETQ. This CDR3 comprises 13 residues. Trimming at V came to 4 bases and at J to 6 bases, leaving 5 bases not matched to a gene. The CDR3 sequence is CASSRGQGSEAFF. The CDR3 nucleotides are TGCGCCAGCAGCAGAGGACAGGGCTCTGAAGCTTTCTTT. Based on the CDR3 plus reference TRBV5-1 and TRBJ1-1, the full variable domain is KAGVTQTPRYLIKTRGQQVTLSCSPISGHRSVSWYQQTPGQGLQFLFEYFSETQRNKGNFPGRFSGRQFSNSRSEMNVSTLELGDSALYLCASSRGQGSEAFFGQGTRLTVV.

The chain joins TRBV18 to TRBJ2-3; 8 bases match TRBD2. Trimming at V came to 4 bases and at J to 3 bases, leaving 9 bases not matched to a gene. The CDR3 sequence is 16 residues long. Looked up from germline, CDR1 is KGHSH and CDR2 is LQKENI. The CDR3 protein is CASSRSSGGGTDTQYF. CDR3 coding DNA: TGTGCCAGCTCACGCTCCAGCGGGGGTGGGACAGATACGCAGTATTTT.

The V call is TRBV19, the J call TRBJ1-1; no clear D gene. This CDR3 region has 15 residues. Germline V CDR1 and CDR2: LNHDA, SQIVND (reference sequence). V lost 1 base and J 1 base, leaving 10 bases between the germline ends. CDR3 sequence: CASSIVLQPNTEAFF. The CDR3 DNA follows: TGTGCCAGTAGTATAGTTTTACAGCCGAACACTGAAGCTTTCTTT.

CDR3 coding DNA: TGTGCCATCAAAGTCGGTGACTCCTACGAGCAGTACTTC. It specifies CAIKVGDSYEQYF. The chain uses TRBV10-3 and TRBJ2-7; D unresolved. CDR1 and CDR2 from the germline V gene are ENHRY and SYGVKD. With 7 bases removed from V and 0 bases from J, the gap between germline ends came to 10 bases. The CDR3 is 13 amino acids.

The gene calls are TRBV7-9 and TRBJ1-5, with no clear D. The CDR3 length is 15 residues. CDR1 and CDR2 (germline): SEHNR, FQNEAQ (reference sequence). The V end lost 1 base, the J end lost 2 bases, and 9 bases lay between the germline ends. The CDR3 here is CASSLGGLGNQPQHF. CDR3 nucleotide sequence: TGTGCCAGCAGCTTAGGAGGGTTGGGCAATCAGCCCCAGCATTTT.

The chain combines TRBV6-2 or TRBV6-3 with TRBJ1-2; D may be TRBD1 (5 bases). The CDR3 contains 13 residues. Deletions cut 5 bases from V and 4 bases from J, with 11 bases between. Per the germline V gene, CDR1 is MNHEY and CDR2 is SVGEGT. CDR3 region: CASSRDRTYGYTF. The DNA for the CDR3 is TGTGCCAGCAGTCGCGACAGAACCTATGGCTACACCTTC.

This clone was detected only once. This chain links TRBV12-3 or TRBV12-4 with TRBJ1-1; D ambiguous. Trimming took 6 bases from V and 2 from J, leaving 7 bases between them. CDR3 length: 12 residues. CDR3 sequence: CASSRVNTEAFF. The CDR3 DNA follows: TGTGCCAGCAGCAGAGTTAACACTGAAGCTTTCTTT.

The genes are TRBV7-9 and TRBJ1-2, with a tentative D call TRBD1 (5 bases). Germline CDR1 reads SEHNR; CDR2 reads FQNEAQ (reference sequence). V lost 4 bases and J 7 bases, leaving 10 bases between the germline ends. The CDR3 runs 12 residues. CDR3 DNA: TGTGCCAGCAGCTATGACAGTCGTGGCTACACCTTC. This gives the protein CASSYDSRGYTF.

J is TRBJ1-1 and V is TRBV19; the D gene is possibly TRBD1 (6 bases). Trimming stripped 7 bases from V and 4 bases from J, with 16 bases between. This CDR3 has 14 amino acids. Germline V gives CDR1 LNHDA, CDR2 SQIVND (reference sequence). Written as DNA, the CDR3 is TGTGCCAGTATCAACAGGGCGGTCAGCACTGAAGCTTTCTTT. This translates into CASINRAVSTEAFF. The variable domain in full, completed from reference TRBV19 and TRBJ1-1, reads DGGITQSPKYLFRKEGQNVTLSCEQNLNHDAMYWYRQDPGQGLRLIYYSQIVNDFQKGDIAEGYSVSREKKESFPLTVTSAQKNPTAFYLCASINRAVSTEAFFGQGTRLTVV.

Only a few counts were recorded for this clone. The chain carries TRBV14 and TRBJ2-3; TRBD2 is a possible D gene (6 bases). Germline V lookup: CDR1 SGHDN, CDR2 FVKESK. CDR3 length: 16 residues. V shed 4 bases and J shed 2 bases, with 16 bases lying between them. This CDR3 reads CASSLIGRGLTDTQYF. Written as DNA, the CDR3 is TGTGCCAGCAGCCTCATAGGGCGGGGCCTCACAGATACGCAGTATTTT.

This clone was seen just once. The CDR3, as DNA: TGTGCCAGCAGCCCCATGGGGAAGAACACTGAAGCTTTCTTT. This gives the protein CASSPMGKNTEAFF. V gene TRBV3-1 (or the pseudogene TRBV3-2) combines with J gene TRBJ1-1; D not resolved. The germline CDR1 and CDR2 sequences are LGHDT and YNNKEL (reference sequence). With 4 bases removed from V and 1 base from J, the gap between germline ends came to 10 bases. The CDR3 totals 14 residues.